Given below is one T cell receptor beta chain in context. Antigen: not known. Method: immunoSEQ multiplex PCR; TCRdb's copy keeps in-frame clones and lacks some. The top ten hold 7.7% of the sample, which has 70,000 to 80,000 clones, 75% to 85% seen once. The data were taken from a study of cytotoxic CD8 clonotypes in ibrutinib-treated CLL. Trimming cost V 3 bases and J 2 bases; bases outside gene matches: 3. This CDR3 contains 14 residues. CDR1 is SGHNT, CDR2 YYREEE, per germline (reference sequence). Study outcomes and limitations: Clonality was elevated at ibrutinib response and had returned toward baseline at progression. T-cell clonality at baseline went above that of age-matched healthy donors and rose and fell with circulating CD8+ T-cell counts.

The V call is TRBV5-4, the J call TRBJ2-7; 9 bases fit TRBD2. This sequence originates from a human donor with chronic lymphocytic leukemia. The material sequenced was PBMCs, taken at disease progression, from a patient treated with ibrutinib. CDR3 amino acids: CASSWTSATYEQYF. For the CDR3, the DNA is TGTGCCAGCAGCTGGACTAGCGCAACCTACGAGCAGTACTTC.